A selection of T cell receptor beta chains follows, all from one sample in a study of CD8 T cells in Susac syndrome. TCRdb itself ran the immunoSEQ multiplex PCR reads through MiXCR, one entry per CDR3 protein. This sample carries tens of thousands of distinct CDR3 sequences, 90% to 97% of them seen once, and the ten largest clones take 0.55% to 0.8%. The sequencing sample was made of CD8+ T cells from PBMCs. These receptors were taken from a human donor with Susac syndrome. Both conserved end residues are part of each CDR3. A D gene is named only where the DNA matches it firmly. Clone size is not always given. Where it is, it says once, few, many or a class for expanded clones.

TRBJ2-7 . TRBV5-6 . CASSHQLWGGPTSSYEQYF TGTGCCAGCAGCCATCAGTTATGGGGGGGCCCAACCTCCTCCTACGAGCAGTACTTC
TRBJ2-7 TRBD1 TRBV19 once CASSIHPGQGSYEQYF TGTGCCAGTAGTATACACCCGGGACAGGGTTCCTACGAGCAGTACTTC
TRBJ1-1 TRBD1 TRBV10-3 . CAISEGQGGYTEAFF TGTGCCATCAGTGAGGGACAGGGAGGATACACTGAAGCTTTCTTT
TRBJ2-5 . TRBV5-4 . CASSPRRGARQETQYF TGTGCCAGCAGCCCCCGCCGCGGGGCAAGACAAGAGACCCAGTACTTC
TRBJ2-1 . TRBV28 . CASSPWTVTYNEQFF TGTGCCAGCAGTCCGTGGACGGTAACCTACAATGAGCAGTTCTTC
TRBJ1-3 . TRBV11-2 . CASKKQGFSGGNTIYF TGTGCCAGCAAAAAACAGGGCTTTTCAGGAGGAAACACCATATATTTT
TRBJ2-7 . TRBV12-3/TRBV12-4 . CASSLVGGATDEQYF TGTGCCAGCAGTTTGGTGGGGGGCGCGACAGACGAGCAGTACTTC
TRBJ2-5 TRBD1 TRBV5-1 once CASSRSKGARETQYF TGCGCCAGCAGCCGAAGTAAGGGGGCTCGGGAGACCCAGTACTTC
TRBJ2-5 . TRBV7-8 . CASSWGGQGPQETQYF TGTGCCAGCAGCTGGGGGGGGCAGGGGCCTCAAGAGACCCAGTACTTC
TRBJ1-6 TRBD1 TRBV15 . CATSNDRANSPLHF TGTGCCACCAGCAATGACAGGGCAAATTCACCCCTCCACTTT
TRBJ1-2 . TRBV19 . CASRDDRTNYGYTF TGTGCCAGTAGGGACGACAGGACGAACTATGGCTACACCTTC
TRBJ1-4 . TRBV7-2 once CASSVAGRAEKLFF TGTGCCAGCAGCGTCGCCGGGAGGGCTGAAAAACTGTTTTTT
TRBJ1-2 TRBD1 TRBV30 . CAWSGHRTGNYGYTF TGTGCCTGGAGTGGCCACCGGACAGGGAACTATGGCTACACCTTC
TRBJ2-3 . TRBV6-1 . CASSAYSEAWLTDTQYF TGTGCCAGCAGTGCATATTCCGAGGCGTGGTTGACAGATACGCAGTATTTT
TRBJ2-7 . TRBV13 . CASSFGDWASYEQYF TGTGCCAGCAGCTTTGGGGACTGGGCCTCCTACGAGCAGTACTTC
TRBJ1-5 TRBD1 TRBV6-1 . CASSSWTGDLHNQPQHF TGTGCCAGCAGTAGTTGGACAGGGGACTTACATAATCAGCCCCAGCATTTT
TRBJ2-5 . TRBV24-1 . CATSDLEETQYF TGTGCCACCAGTGACCTCGAAGAGACCCAGTACTTC
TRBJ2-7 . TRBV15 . CATATDEWTLTYEQYF TGTGCCACCGCCACCGACGAATGGACCTTGACCTACGAGCAGTACTTC
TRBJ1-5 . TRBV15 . CATSSSLGNQPQHF TGTGCCACCAGCAGTAGCCTAGGAAATCAGCCCCAGCATTTT
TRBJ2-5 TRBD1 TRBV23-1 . CASSQSGTGRETQYF TGCGCCAGCAGTCAATCGGGGACAGGGAGAGAGACCCAGTACTTC
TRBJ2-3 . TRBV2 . CASNPRDTQYF TGTGCCAGCAATCCTAGAGATACGCAGTATTTT
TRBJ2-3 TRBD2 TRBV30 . CAWNLGGGSTDTQYF TGTGCCTGGAATCTGGGCGGGGGGAGCACAGATACGCAGTATTTT
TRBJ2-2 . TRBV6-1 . CASRTWRELFF TGTGCCAGCAGGACCTGGAGGGAGCTGTTTTTT
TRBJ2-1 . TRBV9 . CASSVFDGTNEQFF TGTGCCAGCAGCGTATTCGACGGTACCAATGAGCAGTTCTTC
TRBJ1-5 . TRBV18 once CASSPPGRDNQPQHF TGTGCCAGCTCACCACCTGGTAGGGACAATCAGCCCCAGCATTTT
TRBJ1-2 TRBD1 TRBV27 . CASSLVQGGGYGYTF TGTGCCAGCAGTCTCGTACAGGGGGGTGGCTATGGCTACACCTTC
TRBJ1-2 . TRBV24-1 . CATSDPGVYGYTF TGTGCCACCAGTGACCCCGGGGTCTATGGCTACACCTTC
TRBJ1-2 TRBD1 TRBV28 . CASSPWDRTYGYTF TGTGCCAGCAGTCCGTGGGACAGAACATATGGCTACACCTTC
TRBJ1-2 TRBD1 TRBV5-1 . CASSAGTASFDGYTF TGCGCCAGCAGCGCCGGGACAGCGAGTTTTGATGGCTACACCTTC
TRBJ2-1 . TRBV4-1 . CASSQAGIEQFF TGCGCCAGCAGCCAAGCTGGAATTGAGCAGTTCTTC
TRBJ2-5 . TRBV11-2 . CASSLEGTEQETQYF TGTGCCAGCAGCTTAGAGGGGACGGAACAAGAGACCCAGTACTTC
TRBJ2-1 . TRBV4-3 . CASSQDPGGADRAPYNEQFF TGCGCCAGCAGCCAAGATCCGGGGGGGGCAGACAGGGCCCCCTACAATGAGCAGTTCTTC
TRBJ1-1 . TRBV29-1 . CSVEQIMNTEAFF TGCAGCGTTGAGCAAATCATGAACACTGAAGCTTTCTTT
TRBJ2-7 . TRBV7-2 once CASSLDGGVPNEQYF TGTGCCAGCAGCTTAGACGGCGGGGTACCTAACGAGCAGTACTTC
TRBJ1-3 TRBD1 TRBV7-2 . CASSPGTGMSGNTIYF TGTGCCAGCAGCCCCGGGACAGGGATGTCGGGAAACACCATATATTTT
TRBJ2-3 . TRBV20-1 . CSARDLGQEQYF TGCAGTGCTAGAGATCTGGGCCAAGAGCAGTATTTT